This TCR beta chain was profiled in a study of blood T cell repertoires in COVID-19. Study-level information: Italy, Spain and the United States were the sources of the convalescent and acute COVID-19 samples.

Participants came from 24 US areas, aged about 18 to 89 years. Clinical history reported by participants formed the basis on which cohorts were assigned. Donors in Cohort 3 who had recovered were those with two negative PCRs, healthcare professional clearance, or resolution of their symptoms. This CDR3 contains 13 residues. With 6 bases clipped from V and 4 bases from J, the junction kept 6 bases outside the gene matches. The assay was immunoSEQ multiplex PCR, and TCRdb's table has in-frame clones only and misses some. The sample records 390,000 or so clones, 75% to 90% being singletons. The sequence came from a man aged 18 to 29 who had recovered from COVID-19. The sample was PBMCs or T cells enriched from blood (not recorded which). The V gene is TRBV12-3 or TRBV12-4, the J gene TRBJ2-7; 7 bases match TRBD1. The CDR3 coding sequence is TGTGCCAGCAGACCCGGGACAGTTTACGAGCAGTACTTC. It encodes CASRPGTVYEQYF.